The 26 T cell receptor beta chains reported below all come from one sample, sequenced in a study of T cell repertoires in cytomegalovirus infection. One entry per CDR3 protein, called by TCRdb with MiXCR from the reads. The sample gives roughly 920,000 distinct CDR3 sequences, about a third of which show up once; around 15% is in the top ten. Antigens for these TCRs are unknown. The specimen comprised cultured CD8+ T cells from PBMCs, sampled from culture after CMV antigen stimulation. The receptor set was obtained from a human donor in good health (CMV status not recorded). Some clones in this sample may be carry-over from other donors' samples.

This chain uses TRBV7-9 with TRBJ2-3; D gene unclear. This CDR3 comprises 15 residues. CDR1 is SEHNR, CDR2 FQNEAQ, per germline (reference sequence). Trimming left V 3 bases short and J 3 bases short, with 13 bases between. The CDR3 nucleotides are TGTGCCAGCAGCTTCCCGTCGTCTCGGACAGATACGCAGTATTTT. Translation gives CASSFPSSRTDTQYF.

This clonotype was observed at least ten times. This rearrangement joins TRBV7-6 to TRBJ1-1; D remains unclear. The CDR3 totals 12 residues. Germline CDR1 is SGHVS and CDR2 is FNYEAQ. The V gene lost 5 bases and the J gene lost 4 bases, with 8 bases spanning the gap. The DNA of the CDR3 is TGTGCCAGCAGCCGAGTCTCCACTGAAGCTTTCTTT. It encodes CASSRVSTEAFF.

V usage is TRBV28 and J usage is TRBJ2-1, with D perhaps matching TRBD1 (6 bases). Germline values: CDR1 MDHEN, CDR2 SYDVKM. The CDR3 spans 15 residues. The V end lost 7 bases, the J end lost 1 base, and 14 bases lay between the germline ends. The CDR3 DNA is TGTGCCAGCAACTTAGATGGACAGTCCTACAATGAGCAGTTCTTC. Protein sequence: CASNLDGQSYNEQFF.

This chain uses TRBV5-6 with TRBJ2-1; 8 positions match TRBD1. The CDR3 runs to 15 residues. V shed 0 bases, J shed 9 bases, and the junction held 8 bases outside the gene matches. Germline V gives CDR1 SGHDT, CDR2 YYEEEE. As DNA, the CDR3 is TGTGCCAGCAGCTTGGGGACAGGGTTGTTGGGTGAGCAGTTCTTC. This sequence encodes CASSLGTGLLGEQFF.

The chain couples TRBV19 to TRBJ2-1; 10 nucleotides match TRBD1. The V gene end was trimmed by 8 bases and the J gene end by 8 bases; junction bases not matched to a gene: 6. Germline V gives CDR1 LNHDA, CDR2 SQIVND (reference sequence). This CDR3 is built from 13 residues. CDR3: CASGTGEGYEQFF. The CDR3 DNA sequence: TGTGCCAGTGGGACAGGGGAGGGGTATGAGCAGTTCTTC.

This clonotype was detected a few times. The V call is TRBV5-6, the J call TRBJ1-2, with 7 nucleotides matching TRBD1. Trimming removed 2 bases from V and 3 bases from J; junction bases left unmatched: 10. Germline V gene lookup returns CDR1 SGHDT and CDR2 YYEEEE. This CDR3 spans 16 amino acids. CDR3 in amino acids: CASSLPRGTAHYGYTF. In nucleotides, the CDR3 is TGTGCCAGCAGCTTACCACGGGGGACAGCGCACTATGGCTACACCTTC.

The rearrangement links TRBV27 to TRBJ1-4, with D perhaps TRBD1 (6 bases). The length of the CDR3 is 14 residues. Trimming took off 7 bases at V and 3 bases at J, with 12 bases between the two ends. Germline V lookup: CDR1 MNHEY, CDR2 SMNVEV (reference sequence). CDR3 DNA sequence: TGTGCCAGCAAGGTGGGACAAGCTAATGAAAAACTGTTTTTT. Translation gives CASKVGQANEKLFF.

CDR3 in DNA: TGTGCCAGTAGTATGGGGGCGACAGGGTCGGCCGACGAGCAGTACTTC. The encoded protein is CASSMGATGSADEQYF. The rearrangement joins TRBV19 to TRBJ2-7, with 7 positions matching TRBD1. From germline, CDR1 is LNHDA and CDR2 SQIVND (reference sequence). The J segment lost 5 bases and the V segment lost 3 bases, leaving 13 bases of the junction unmatched. The CDR3 loop spans 16 amino acids.

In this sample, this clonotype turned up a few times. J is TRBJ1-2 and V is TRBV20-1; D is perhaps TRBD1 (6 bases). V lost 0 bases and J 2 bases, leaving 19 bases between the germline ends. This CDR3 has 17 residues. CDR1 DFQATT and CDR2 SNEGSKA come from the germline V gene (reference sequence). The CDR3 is CSARDRAGVLENYGYTF. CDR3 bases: TGCAGTGCTAGAGATCGGGCAGGGGTTCTGGAGAACTATGGCTACACCTTC.

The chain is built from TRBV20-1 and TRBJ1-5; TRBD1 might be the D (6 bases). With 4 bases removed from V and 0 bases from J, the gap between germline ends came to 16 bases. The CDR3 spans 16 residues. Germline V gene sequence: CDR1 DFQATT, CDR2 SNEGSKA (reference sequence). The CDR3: CSATVGAGFSNQPQHF. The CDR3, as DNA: TGCAGTGCTACCGTGGGGGCGGGGTTTAGCAATCAGCCCCAGCATTTT.

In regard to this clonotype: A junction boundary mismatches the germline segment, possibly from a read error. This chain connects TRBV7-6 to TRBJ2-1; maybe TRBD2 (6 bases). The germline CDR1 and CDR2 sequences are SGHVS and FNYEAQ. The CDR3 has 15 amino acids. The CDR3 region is CASSPGTFPRDEQFF. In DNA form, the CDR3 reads TGTGCTAGCAGTCCCGGGACTTTCCCGAGGGATGAGCAGTTCTTC.

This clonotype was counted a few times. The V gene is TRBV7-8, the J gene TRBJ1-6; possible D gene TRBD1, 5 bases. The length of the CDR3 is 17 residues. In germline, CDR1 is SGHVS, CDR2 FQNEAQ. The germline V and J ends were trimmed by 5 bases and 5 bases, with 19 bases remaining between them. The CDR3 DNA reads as TGTGCCAGCAGCACGGTACGGGAGGCAGGGCATAATTCACCCCTCCACTTT. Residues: CASSTVREAGHNSPLHF.

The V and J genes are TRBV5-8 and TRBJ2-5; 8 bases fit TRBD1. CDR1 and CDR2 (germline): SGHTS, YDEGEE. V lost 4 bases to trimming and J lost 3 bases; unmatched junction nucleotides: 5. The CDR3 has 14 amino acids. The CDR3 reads CASSLWDRKETQYF. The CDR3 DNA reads TGTGCCAGCAGCCTGTGGGACAGGAAAGAGACCCAGTACTTC. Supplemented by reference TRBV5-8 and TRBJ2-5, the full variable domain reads EAGVTQSPTHLIKTRGQQATLRCSPISGHTSVYWYQQALGLGLQFLLWYDEGEERNRGNFPPRFSGRQFPNYSSELNVNALELEDSALYLCASSLWDRKETQYFGPGTRLLVL.

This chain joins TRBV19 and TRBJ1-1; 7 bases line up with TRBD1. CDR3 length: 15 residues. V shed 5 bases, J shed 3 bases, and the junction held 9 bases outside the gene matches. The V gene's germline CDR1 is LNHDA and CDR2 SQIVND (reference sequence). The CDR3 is CASSLQGTWDTEAFF. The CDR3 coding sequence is TGTGCCAGTAGTTTACAGGGGACCTGGGACACTGAAGCTTTCTTT.

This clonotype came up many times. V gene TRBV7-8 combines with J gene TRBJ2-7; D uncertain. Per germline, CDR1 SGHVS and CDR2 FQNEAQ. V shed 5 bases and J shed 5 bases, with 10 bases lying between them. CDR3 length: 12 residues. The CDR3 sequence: CASSPHGNEQYV. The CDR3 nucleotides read TGTGCCAGCAGCCCCCATGGGAACGAGCAGTACGTC.

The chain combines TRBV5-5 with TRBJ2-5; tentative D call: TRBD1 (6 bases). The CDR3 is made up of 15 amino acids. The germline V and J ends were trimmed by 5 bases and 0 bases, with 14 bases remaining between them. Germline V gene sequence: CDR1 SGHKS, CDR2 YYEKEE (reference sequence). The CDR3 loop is CASSWGQAYQETQYF. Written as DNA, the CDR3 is TGTGCCAGCAGTTGGGGACAAGCTTACCAAGAGACCCAGTACTTC. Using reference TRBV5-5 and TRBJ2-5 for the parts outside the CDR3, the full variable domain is DAGVTQSPTHLIKTRGQQVTLRCSPISGHKSVSWYQQVLGQGPQFIFQYYEKEERGRGNFPDRFSARQFPNYSSELNVNALLLGDSALYLCASSWGQAYQETQYFGPGTRLLVL.

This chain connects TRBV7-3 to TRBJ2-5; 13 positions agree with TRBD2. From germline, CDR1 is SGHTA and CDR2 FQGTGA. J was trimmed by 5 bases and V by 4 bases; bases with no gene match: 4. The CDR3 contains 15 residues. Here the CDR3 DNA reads TGTGCCAGCAGCTCGGGACTAGCGGGAATTGAGACCCAGTACTTC. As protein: CASSSGLAGIETQYF.

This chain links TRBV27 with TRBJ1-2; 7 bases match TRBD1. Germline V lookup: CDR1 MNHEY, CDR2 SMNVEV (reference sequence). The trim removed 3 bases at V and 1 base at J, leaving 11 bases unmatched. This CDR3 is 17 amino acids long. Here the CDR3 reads CASSFFPGTEFNYGYTF. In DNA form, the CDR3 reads TGTGCCAGCAGTTTTTTTCCCGGGACAGAGTTTAACTATGGCTACACCTTC.

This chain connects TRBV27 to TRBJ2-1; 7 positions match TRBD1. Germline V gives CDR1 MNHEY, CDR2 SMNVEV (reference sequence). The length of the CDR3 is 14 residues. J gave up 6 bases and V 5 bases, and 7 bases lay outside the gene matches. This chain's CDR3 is CASSPLDRTNEQFF. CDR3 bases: TGTGCCAGCAGTCCCTTGGACAGGACCAATGAGCAGTTCTTC.

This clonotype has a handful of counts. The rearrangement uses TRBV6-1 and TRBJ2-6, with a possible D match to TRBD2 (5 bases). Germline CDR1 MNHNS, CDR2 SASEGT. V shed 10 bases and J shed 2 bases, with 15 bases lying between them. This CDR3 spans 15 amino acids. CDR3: CAIFGIGAGANVLTF. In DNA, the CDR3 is TGTGCCATCTTCGGAATCGGGGCTGGGGCCAACGTCCTGACTTTC.

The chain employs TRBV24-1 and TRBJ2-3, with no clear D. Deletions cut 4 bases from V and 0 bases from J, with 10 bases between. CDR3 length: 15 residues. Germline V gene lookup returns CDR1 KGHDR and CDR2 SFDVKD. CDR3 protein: CATSERSPSTDTQYF. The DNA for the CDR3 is TGTGCCACCAGTGAGAGGTCGCCTAGCACAGATACGCAGTATTTT.

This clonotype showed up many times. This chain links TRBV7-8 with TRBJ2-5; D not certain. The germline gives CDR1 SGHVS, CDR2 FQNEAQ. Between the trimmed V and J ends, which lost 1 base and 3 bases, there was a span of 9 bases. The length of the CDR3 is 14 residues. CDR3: CASSLGLFEETQYF. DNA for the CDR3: TGTGCCAGCAGCTTAGGACTCTTTGAAGAGACCCAGTACTTC.

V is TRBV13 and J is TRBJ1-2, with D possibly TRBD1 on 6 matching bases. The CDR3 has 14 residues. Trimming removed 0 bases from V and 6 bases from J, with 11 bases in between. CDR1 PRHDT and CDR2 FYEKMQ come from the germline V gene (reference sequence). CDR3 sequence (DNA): TGTGCCAGCAGCTTAGGTACCGGGGGGCATGGCTACACCTTC. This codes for CASSLGTGGHGYTF.

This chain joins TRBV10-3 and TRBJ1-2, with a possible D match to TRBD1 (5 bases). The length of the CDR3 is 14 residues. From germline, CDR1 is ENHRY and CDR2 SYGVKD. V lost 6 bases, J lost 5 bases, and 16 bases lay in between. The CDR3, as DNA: TGTGCCATCAGCCCCACAGGCTCTGTGTATGGCTACACCTTC. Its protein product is CAISPTGSVYGYTF.

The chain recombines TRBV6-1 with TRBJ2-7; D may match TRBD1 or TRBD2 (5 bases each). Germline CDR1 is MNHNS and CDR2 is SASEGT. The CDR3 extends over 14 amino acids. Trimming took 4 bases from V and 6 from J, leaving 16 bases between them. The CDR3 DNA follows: TGTGCCAGCAGTGCGGGTCGGGCTGGGGGCGAGCAGTACGTC. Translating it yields CASSAGRAGGEQYV.

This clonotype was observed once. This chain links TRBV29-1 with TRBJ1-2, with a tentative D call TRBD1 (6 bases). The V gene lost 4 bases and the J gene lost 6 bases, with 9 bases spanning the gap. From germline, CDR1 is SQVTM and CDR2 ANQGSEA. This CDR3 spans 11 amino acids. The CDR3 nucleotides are TGCAGCGTTGTAGGGGGGGATGGCTACACCTTC. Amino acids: CSVVGGDGYTF.